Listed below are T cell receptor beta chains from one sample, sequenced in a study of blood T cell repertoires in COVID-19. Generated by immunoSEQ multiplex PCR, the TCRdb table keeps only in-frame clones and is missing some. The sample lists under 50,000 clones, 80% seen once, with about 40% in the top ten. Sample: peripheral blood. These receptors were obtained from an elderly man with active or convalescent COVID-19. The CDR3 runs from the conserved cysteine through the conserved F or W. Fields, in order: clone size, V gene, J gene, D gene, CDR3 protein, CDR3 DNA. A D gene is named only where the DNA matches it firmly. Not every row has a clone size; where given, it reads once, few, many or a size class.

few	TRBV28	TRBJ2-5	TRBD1	CASSPPEGGRETQYF	TGTGCCAGCAGCCCCCCCGAAGGGGGCAGGGAGACCCAGTACTTC
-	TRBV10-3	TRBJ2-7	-	CAISPTAYEQYF	TGTGCCATCAGTCCCACAGCCTACGAGCAGTACTTC
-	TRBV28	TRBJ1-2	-	CASSSVENYGYTF	TGTGCCAGCAGTTCCGTTGAGAACTATGGCTACACCTTC
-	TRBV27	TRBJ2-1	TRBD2	CASSLTGGGAEQFF	TGTGCCAGCAGTTTAACCGGGGGGGGCGCGGAGCAGTTCTTC
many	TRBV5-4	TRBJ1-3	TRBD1	CASSVDRGNTIYF	TGTGCCAGCAGCGTGGACAGGGGAAACACCATATATTTT
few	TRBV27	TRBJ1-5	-	CASRTGDSNQPQHF	TGTGCCAGCAGAACAGGTGACAGCAATCAGCCCCAGCATTTT
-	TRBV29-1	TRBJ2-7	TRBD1	CSVAYRGSISEQYF	TGCAGCGTCGCTTACAGGGGTTCGATCTCCGAGCAGTACTTC
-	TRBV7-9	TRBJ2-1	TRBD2	CASSLPPRLAGSYNEQFF	TGTGCCAGCAGCTTACCTCCTAGGCTAGCGGGCTCCTACAATGAGCAGTTCTTC
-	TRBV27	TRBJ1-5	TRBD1	CASSPRGGAEQPQHF	TGTGCCAGCAGTCCCCGAGGGGGCGCGGAGCAGCCCCAGCATTTT
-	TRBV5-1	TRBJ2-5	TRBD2	CASSLSGRELETQYF	TGCGCCAGCAGCTTAAGCGGGAGGGAATTGGAGACCCAGTACTTC
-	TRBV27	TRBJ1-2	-	CASSPSTGTGYTF	TGTGCCAGCAGTCCGTCCACCGGGACAGGCTACACCTTC
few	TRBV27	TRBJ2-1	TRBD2	CASTELAGVYNEQFF	TGTGCCAGCACCGAACTAGCGGGGGTTTACAATGAGCAGTTCTTC
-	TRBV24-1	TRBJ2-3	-	CATSDRTSTDTQYF	TGTGCCACCAGTGATCGGACTAGCACAGATACGCAGTATTTT
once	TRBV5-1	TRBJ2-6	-	CASRESGANVLTF	TGCGCCAGCAGAGAGTCTGGGGCCAACGTCCTGACTTTC
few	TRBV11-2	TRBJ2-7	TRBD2	CASSPLAGQTYEQYF	TGTGCCAGCAGCCCACTAGCGGGACAGACCTACGAGCAGTACTTC
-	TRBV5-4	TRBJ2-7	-	CASSSQSRRSSYEQYF	TGTGCCAGCAGCTCCCAATCCCGGAGGAGCTCCTACGAGCAGTACTTC
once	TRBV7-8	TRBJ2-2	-	CASSLVGGTGELFF	TGTGCCAGCAGCTTAGTCGGGGGTACCGGGGAGCTGTTTTTT
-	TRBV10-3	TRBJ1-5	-	CASRMDNNQPQHF	TGTGCCTCCCGAATGGACAACAATCAGCCCCAGCATTTT
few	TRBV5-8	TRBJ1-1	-	CASSLVGRNTEAFF	TGTGCCAGCAGCTTGGTGGGCAGGAACACTGAAGCTTTCTTT
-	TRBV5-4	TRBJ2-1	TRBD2	CASSSGLAGEIQFF	TGTGCCAGCAGCTCGGGACTAGCGGGGGAGATTCAGTTCTTC
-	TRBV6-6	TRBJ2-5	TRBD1	CASSRGQALETQYF	TGTGCCAGCAGCCGAGGACAGGCCTTAGAGACCCAGTACTTC
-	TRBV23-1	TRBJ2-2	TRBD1	CASSRPIGQGDKDTGELFF	TGCGCCAGCAGCCGACCAATTGGACAGGGGGATAAGGACACCGGGGAGCTGTTTTTT
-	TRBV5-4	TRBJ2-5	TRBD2	CASSWGGEGTQYF	TGTGCCAGCAGCTGGGGCGGGGAGGGGACCCAGTACTTC
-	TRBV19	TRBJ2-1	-	CASSIDETYEQFF	TGTGCCAGTAGTATAGATGAGACATATGAGCAGTTCTTC
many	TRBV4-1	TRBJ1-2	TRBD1	CASSHVLRDRTLANYGYTF	TGCGCCAGCAGCCACGTACTCCGGGACAGGACCCTGGCTAACTATGGCTACACCTTC
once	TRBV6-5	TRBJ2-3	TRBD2	CASSFGLAGSTDTQYF	TGTGCCAGCAGTTTCGGACTAGCGGGGAGCACAGATACGCAGTATTTT
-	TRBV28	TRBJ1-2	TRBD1	CASSLFGTGGNYGYTF	TGTGCCAGCAGTTTATTTGGAACAGGGGGGAACTATGGCTACACCTTC
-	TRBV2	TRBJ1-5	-	CASRETASPGPQHF	TGTGCCAGCAGGGAGACAGCCTCGCCAGGGCCCCAGCATTTT
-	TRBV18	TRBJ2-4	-	CASSPLFLNIQYF	TGTGCCAGCTCACCATTGTTTCTAAACATTCAGTACTTC
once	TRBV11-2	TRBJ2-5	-	CASSETARQETQYF	TGTGCCAGCAGCGAGACGGCCAGGCAAGAGACCCAGTACTTC
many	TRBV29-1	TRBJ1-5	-	CSVVFRAGQPQHF	TGCAGCGTTGTCTTCAGGGCAGGTCAGCCCCAGCATTTT
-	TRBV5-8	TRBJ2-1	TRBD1	CASSGPPGQGVNEQFF	TGTGCCAGCAGCGGCCCCCCGGGACAGGGGGTAAATGAGCAGTTCTTC
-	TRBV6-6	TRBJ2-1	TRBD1	CASSYWTGDRGQFF	TGTGCCAGCAGTTACTGGACAGGGGATCGAGGGCAGTTCTTC
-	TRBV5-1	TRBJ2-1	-	CASSSNSPGLANEQFF	TGCGCCAGCAGCTCCAACAGTCCGGGACTCGCCAATGAGCAGTTCTTC
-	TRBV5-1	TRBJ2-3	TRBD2	CASSPGTSGRTDTQYF	TGCGCCAGCAGCCCCGGGACTAGCGGCCGCACAGATACGCAGTATTTT
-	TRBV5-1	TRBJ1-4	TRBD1	CASSLNPAGQGAEKLFF	TGCGCCAGCAGCTTGAATCCGGCTGGACAGGGGGCTGAGAAACTGTTTTTT
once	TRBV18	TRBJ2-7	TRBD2	CASSPAGRAFDEQYF	TGTGCCAGCTCACCCGCCGGGAGGGCCTTCGACGAGCAGTACTTC
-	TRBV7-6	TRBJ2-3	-	CASSSSTESTDTQYF	TGTGCCAGCAGCTCATCGACAGAGAGCACAGATACGCAGTATTTT
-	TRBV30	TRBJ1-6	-	CAWSARTGSNNSPLHF	TGTGCCTGGAGTGCTCGTACAGGGAGTAATAATTCACCCCTCCACTTT
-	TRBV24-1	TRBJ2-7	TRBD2	CATIGGRLLSYEQYF	TGTGCCACCATTGGCGGGAGATTGTTGTCCTACGAGCAGTACTTC
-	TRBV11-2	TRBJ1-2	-	CASSYTVGGVVYGYTF	TGTGCCAGCAGTTACACCGTGGGAGGGGTGGTCTATGGCTACACCTTC
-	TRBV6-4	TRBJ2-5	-	CASEYPAVETQYF	TGTGCCAGCGAGTACCCCGCTGTGGAGACCCAGTACTTC
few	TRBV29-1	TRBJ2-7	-	CSVEAPAEGTYEQYF	TGCAGCGTTGAAGCACCGGCAGAGGGAACCTACGAGCAGTACTTC
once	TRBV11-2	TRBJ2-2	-	CASSLDRNTGELFF	TGTGCCAGCAGCTTAGACAGGAACACCGGGGAGCTGTTTTTT
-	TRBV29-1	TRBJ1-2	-	CSVAATGNTF	TGCAGCGTTGCCGCCACAGGGAACACCTTC
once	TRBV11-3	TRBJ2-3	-	CASSSYGGDTQYF	TGTGCCAGCAGTTCCTACGGAGGAGATACGCAGTATTTT
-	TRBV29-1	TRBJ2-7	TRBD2	CSVEPSGYEQYF	TGCAGCGTTGAGCCTAGCGGCTACGAGCAGTACTTC
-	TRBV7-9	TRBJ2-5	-	CASSSGQTIIQETQYF	TGTGCCAGCAGCTCTGGACAGACGATAATCCAAGAGACCCAGTACTTC
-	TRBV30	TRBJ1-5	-	CAWSGQGAQPQHF	TGTGCCTGGAGTGGCCAGGGCGCTCAGCCCCAGCATTTT
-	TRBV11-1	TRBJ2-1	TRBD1	CASSTRTGLDNEQFF	TGTGCCAGCAGCACGCGGACAGGGCTAGACAATGAGCAGTTCTTC
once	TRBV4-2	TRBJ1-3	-	CASSQVSRQTGLSGNTIYF	TGTGCCAGCAGCCAAGTTTCCCGACAGACTGGCCTCTCTGGAAACACCATATATTTT